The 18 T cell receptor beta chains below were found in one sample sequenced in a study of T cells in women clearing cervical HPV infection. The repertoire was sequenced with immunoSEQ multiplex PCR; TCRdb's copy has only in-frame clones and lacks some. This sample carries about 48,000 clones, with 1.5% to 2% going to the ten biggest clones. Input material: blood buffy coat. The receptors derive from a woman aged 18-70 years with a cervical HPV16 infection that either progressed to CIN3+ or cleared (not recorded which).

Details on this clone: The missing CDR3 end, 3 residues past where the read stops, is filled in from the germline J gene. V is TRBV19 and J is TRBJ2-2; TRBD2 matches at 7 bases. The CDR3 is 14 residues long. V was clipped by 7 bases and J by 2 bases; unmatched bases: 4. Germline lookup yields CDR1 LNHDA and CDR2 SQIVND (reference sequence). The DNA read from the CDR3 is TGTGCCAGTACGGGGGGAGACAACACCGGGGAG. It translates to CASTGGDNTGE. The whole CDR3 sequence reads CASTGGDNTGELFF.

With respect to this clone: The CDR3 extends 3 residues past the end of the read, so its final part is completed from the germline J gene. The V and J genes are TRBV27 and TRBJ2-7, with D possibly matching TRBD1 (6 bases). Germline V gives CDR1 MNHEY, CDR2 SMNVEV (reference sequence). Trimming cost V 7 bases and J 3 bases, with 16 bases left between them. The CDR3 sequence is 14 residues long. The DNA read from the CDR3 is TGTGCCAGCAAGCAAGGGGGTATAGGCTACGAG. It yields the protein CASKQGGIGYE. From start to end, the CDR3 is CASKQGGIGYEQYF.

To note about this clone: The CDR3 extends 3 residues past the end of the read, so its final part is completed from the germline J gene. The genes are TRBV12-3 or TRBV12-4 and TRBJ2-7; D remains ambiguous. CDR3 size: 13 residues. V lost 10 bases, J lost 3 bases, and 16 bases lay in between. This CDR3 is CATGSNPGYEQYF. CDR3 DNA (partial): TGTGCCACCGGATCCAATCCAGGCTACGAG.

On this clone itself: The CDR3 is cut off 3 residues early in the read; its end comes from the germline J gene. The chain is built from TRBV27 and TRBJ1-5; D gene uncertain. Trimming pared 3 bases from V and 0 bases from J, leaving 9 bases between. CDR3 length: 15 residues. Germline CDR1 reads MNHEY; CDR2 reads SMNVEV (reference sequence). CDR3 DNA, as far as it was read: TGTGCCAGCAGTTTCTCGCAGAATAGCAATCAGCCC. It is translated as CASSFSQNSNQP. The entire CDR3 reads CASSFSQNSNQPQHF.

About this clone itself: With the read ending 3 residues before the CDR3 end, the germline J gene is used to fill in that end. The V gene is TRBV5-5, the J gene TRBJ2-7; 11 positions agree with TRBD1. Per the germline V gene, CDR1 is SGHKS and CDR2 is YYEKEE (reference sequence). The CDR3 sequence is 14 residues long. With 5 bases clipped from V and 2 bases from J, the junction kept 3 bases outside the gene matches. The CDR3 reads CASRRTGGPYEQYF. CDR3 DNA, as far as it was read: TGTGCCAGCAGAAGGACAGGGGGCCCCTACGAG.

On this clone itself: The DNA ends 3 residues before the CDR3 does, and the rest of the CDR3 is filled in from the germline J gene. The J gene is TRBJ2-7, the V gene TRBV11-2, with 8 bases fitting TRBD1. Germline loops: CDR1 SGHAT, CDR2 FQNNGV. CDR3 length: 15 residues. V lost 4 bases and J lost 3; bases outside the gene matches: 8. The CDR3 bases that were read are TGTGCCAGCAGCTCCCTAGGACAGGGCAACTACGAG. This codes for CASSSLGQGNYE. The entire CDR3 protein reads CASSSLGQGNYEQYF.

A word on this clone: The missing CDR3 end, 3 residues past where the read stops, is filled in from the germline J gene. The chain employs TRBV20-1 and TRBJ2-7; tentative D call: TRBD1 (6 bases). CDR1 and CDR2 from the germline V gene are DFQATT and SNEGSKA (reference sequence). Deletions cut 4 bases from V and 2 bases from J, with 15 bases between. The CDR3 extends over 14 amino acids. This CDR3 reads CSATDQGRPYEQYF. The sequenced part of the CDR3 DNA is TGCAGTGCTACTGATCAGGGGCGACCCTACGAG.

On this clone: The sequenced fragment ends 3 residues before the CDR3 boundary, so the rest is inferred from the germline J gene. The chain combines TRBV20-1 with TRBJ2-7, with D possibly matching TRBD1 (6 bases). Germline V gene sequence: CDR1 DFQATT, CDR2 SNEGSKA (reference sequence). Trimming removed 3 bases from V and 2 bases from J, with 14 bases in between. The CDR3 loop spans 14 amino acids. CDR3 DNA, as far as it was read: TGCAGTGCTAGCCCGACAGGTCACCCCTACGAG. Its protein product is CSASPTGHPYE. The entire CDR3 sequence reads CSASPTGHPYEQYF.

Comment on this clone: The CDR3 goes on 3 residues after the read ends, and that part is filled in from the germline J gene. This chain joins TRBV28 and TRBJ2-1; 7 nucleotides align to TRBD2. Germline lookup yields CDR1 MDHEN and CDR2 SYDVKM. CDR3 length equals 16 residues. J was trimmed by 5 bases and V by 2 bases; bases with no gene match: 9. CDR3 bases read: TGTGCCAGCAGTTTACCAGCGGGACTCTTTAACAATGAG. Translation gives CASSLPAGLFNNE. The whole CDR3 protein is CASSLPAGLFNNEQFF.

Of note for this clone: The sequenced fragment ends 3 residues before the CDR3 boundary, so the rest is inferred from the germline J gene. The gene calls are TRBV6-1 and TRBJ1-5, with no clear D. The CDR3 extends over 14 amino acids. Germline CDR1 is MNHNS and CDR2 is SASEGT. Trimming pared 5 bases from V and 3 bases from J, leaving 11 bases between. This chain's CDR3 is CASSQGADNQPQHF. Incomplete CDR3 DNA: TGTGCCAGCAGTCAAGGTGCGGACAATCAGCCC.

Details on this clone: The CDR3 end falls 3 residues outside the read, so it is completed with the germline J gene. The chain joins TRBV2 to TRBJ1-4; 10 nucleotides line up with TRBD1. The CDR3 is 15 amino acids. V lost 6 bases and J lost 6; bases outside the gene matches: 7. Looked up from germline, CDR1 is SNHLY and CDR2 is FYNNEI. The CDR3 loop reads CASRRAGTGDEKLFF. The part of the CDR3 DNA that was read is TGTGCCAGCAGGCGTGCCGGGACAGGGGATGAAAAA.

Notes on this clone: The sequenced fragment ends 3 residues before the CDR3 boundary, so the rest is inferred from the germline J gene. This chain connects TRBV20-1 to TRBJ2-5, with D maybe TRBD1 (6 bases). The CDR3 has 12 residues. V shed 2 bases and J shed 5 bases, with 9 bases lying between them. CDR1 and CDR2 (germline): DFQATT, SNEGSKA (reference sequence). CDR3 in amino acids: CSARPQGETQYF. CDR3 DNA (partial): TGCAGTGCTAGACCCCAGGGGGAGACC.

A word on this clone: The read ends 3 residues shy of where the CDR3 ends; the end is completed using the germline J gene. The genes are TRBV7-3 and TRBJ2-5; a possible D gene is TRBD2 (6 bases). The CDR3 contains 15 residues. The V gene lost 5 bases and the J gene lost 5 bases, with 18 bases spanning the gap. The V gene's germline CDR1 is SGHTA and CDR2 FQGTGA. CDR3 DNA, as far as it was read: TGTGCCAGCAGCCTACAGGCCGGGGGACGGGAGACC. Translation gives CASSLQAGGRET. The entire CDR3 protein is CASSLQAGGRETQYF.

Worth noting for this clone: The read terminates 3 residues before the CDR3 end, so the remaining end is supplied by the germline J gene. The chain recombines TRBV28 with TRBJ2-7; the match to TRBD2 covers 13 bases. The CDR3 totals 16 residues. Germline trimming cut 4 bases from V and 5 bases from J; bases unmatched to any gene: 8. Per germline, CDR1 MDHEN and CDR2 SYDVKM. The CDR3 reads CASSSSSGTSGNEQYF. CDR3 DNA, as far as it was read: TGTGCCAGCAGTTCGTCCTCCGGGACTAGCGGGAACGAG. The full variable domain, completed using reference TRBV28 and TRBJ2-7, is DVKVTQSSRYLVKRTGEKVFLECVQDMDHENMFWYRQDPGLGLRLIYFSYDVKMKEKGDIPEGYSVSREKKERFSLILESASTNQTSMYLCASSSSSGTSGNEQYFGPGTRLTVT.

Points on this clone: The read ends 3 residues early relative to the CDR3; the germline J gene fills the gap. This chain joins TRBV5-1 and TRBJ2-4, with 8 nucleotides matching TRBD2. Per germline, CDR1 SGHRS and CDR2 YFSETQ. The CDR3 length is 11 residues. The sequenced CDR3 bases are TGCGCCAGCAGCCCCGGGACTAGT. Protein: CASSPGTS. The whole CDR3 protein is CASSPGTSQYF.

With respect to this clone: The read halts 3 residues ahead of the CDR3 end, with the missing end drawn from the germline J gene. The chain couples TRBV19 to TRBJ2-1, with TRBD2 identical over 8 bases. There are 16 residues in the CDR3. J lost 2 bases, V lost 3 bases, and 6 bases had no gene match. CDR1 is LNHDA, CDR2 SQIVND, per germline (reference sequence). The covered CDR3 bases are TGTGCCAGTAGTATTCAGCGGGAGCTCCCCTACAATGAG. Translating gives CASSIQRELPYNE. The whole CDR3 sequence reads CASSIQRELPYNEQFF.

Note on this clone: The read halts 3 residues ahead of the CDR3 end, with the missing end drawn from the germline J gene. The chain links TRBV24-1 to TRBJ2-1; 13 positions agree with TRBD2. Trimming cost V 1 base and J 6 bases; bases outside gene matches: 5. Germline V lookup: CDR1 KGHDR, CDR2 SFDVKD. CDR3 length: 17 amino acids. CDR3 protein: CATSDFSGLAGVNEQFF. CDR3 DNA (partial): TGTGCCACCAGTGATTTTTCAGGACTAGCGGGAGTCAATGAG.

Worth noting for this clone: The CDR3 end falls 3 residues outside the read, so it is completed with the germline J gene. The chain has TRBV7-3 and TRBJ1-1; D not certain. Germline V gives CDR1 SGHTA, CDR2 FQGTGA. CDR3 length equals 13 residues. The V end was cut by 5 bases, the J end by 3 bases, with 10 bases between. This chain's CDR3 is CASSRRTDTEAFF. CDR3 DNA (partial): TGTGCCAGCAGCCGCCGAACGGACACTGAA.